This TCR beta chain stems from a study of CD8 T cells in ankylosing spondylitis (dated by TCRdb to about 2017). In the study overall: The study set out to find disease-linked TCR variants by profiling T cell receptor beta repertoires in ankylosing spondylitis patients and healthy donors. The whole study cohort included 85 to 120 healthy donors and 20 to 30 ankylosing spondylitis patients. Peripheral blood was sampled, and synovial fluid was also collected from ankylosing spondylitis patients.

This clonotype was recorded many times. What this receptor recognizes is not known. Base qualities are not provided; no much larger clone lies one nucleotide away. Reads for this sample came from an Illumina HiSeq 2500. TCR beta libraries were prepared by quantitative 5'-RACE with molecular barcodes. Concerning the study's data processing: Disease-linked TCR variants were identified with a new computational method built on a probabilistic model of VDJ rearrangement. TCRdb redid the processing of the public reads, applying fastp at Q25 and MiXCR, and retained in-frame beta chains. Each entry is one CDR3 protein sequence, shown with its most common DNA and genes. TCRdb, rather than the study authors, made the V and J calls. This sample is represented by about 240,000 distinct CDR3 sequences; roughly 8.6% of them were singletons. The top ten hold around 7% of the sample. What the work shows at the level of the full study, not this receptor alone: A TCR beta motif of several highly homologous amino acid variants appeared characteristic of blood from ankylosing spondylitis patients. The disease-linked clones showed a CD8+ phenotype and occurred at relatively low frequencies in peripheral blood. Some of the motif variants had been reported before in the synovial fluid and blood of reactive arthritis patients, a finding that suggests common disease-initiation mechanisms. The disease-linked clones were reported to be significantly enriched in matched synovial fluid samples from ankylosing spondylitis patients.

The germline V gene gives CDR1 as SGHRS and CDR2 as YFSETQ. V and J are truncated by 4 bases and 2 bases respectively, leaving an intervening sequence of 13 bases. The CDR3 numbers 14 residues from cysteine through phenylalanine. Only the CDR3 DNA stays, 42 bases, in frame from base 1. Sequenced material: blood, either unsorted or a sorted T cell fraction (not recorded which). The rearranged chain carries TRBV5-1 and TRBJ2-7; TRBD2 is a weak D gene call, 5 bases matching. The origin of this receptor is a male donor with ankylosing spondylitis or in good health (not recorded which). The CDR3: CASSPRGSAYEQYF. The DNA sequence is TGCGCCAGCAGCCCCCGAGGTAGCGCCTACGAGCAGTACTTC.